This TCR beta chain came from a study of early stage breast cancer tumors. Across the whole study: About 70% of the 16 invasive tumors were ER+, PR+ and HER2-.

Germline values: CDR1 SEHNR, CDR2 FQNEAQ (reference sequence). This CDR3 spans 13 amino acids. V was trimmed by 3 bases and J by 5 bases, leaving 11 bases between them. Libraries were prepared by immunoSEQ multiplex PCR; TCRdb keeps only in-frame clonotypes and omits some of them. This sample carries 14,000 or so clones, about four fifths of them seen once, and the ten largest clones take 6% to 9.5%. The clonotype comes from a person aged 45 to 60 with breast cancer. The rearrangement uses TRBV7-9 and TRBJ2-7; tentatively, D is TRBD1 (5 bases). The sample comprised normal breast tissue next to the tumor. CDR3 nucleotide sequence: TGTGCCAGCAGCTTGATAGGGGTCAACGAGCAGTACTTC. This sequence encodes CASSLIGVNEQYF.